Reported below is one T cell receptor (beta chain). This clone was recorded only once. Its cognate antigen has yet to be identified. No much larger clonotype is one base removed from it; base qualities were not supplied. This entry is derived from a study of blood T cell repertoires in COVID-19 (dated by TCRdb to 2019 to 2021). For the study in its entirety: Samples covering the acute and convalescent phases of COVID-19 were provided by collaborators in the United States, Italy and Spain. The sample metadata nearly always contained a de-identified subject ID, COVID-19 status, age in years and sex. The repertoires were released in a freely available public database meant as a resource for research on the immune response to SARS-CoV-2. The material from the prospective study consisted of cDNA or gDNA derived from T cells, B-cell-depleted T cells, or PBMCs. Samples were obtained from the ongoing ImmuneRACE study (first 160 participants) and from 950 to 1,500 subjects provided by 6 global collaborators. Where available, HLA class I and class II types were obtained from metadata supplied by the sample provider rather than from assay-based typing. Subjects who had been exposed to COVID-19, were actively infected with it, or had recovered from it provided the deeply sampled blood TCRbeta repertoires that made up the dataset.

The investigation overall reported the following: The amount of clinical and demographic metadata varied by source and participant and was provided uncurated.

The immunoSEQ Assay, a bias-controlled multiplex PCR, was used to amplify TCRbeta CDR3 regions from genomic DNA. In the paper's pipeline: Nucleated cell counts per sample were estimated from amplification of reference gene primers within the assay. To quantify the absolute abundance of each unique TCRbeta CDR3 rearrangement, sequence reads were collapsed and filtered. Productive Simpson clonality was computed per sample as the square root of Simpson's diversity index over productive rearrangements. TCRdb's version of the immuneACCESS table is confined to in-frame rearrangements and falls short of the full clone set. An unresolved V gene accounts for under half of the shortfall where checked; the remainder is of unknown origin. V, J and clone size derive from that table, while D and trimming were established from the DNA sequence. Counted in this sample were some 52,000 clones; 65% to 90% of them appeared once. The top ten constitute less than 15% of the sample.

From the cysteine through the phenylalanine, the CDR3 covers 14 amino acids. Only the CDR3 DNA stays, 42 bases, in frame from base 1. The germline V gene yields SGHTA for CDR1 and FQGNSA for CDR2. V and J are truncated by 3 bases and 0 bases respectively, leaving an intervening sequence of 8 bases. Collaborating institutions collected whole blood in K2EDTA tubes following their own protocols. Collaborator samples were shipped for TCRbeta analysis as frozen whole blood, isolated PBMCs, or DNA extracted from either sample type. The sample was peripheral blood. The sequence was obtained from a man between 70 and 80 years old with acute or convalescent COVID-19. The chain employs TRBV7-2 and TRBJ1-1, with an unclear D gene assignment. For the CDR3, the sequence is CASSFTEMNTEAFF. In nucleotides, the sequence is TGTGCCAGCAGCTTCACAGAGATGAACACTGAAGCTTTCTTT.